These 24 T cell receptor beta chains were sequenced from one sample in a study of post-analysis software for immune sequencing data. Unique molecular identifiers had been added to the TCR beta cDNA libraries. TCRdb analysed the PCR reads with MiXCR anew, one entry per CDR3 protein. The data contain over 700,000 distinct CDR3 sequences, about 27% of them singletons. The antigens of these receptors remain unknown. Study-level points and caveats: When patients were compared with controls, four or five TRBV segments were more frequent, TRBV5-6, TRBV5-1 and TRBV20-1 among them.

The source material was blood. Receptors were obtained from a girl aged 5-17 years with multiple sclerosis.

In its sample, this clonotype was seen a few times. The chain is built from TRBV5-1 and TRBJ1-2; perhaps TRBD1 as D (6 bases). CDR1 and CDR2 from the germline V gene are SGHRS and YFSETQ. This CDR3 is built from 15 residues. Trimming removed 1 base from V and 6 bases from J, with 16 bases in between. The CDR3 sequence is CASSLLPGAVHGYTF. CDR3 nucleotides: TGCGCCAGCAGCTTGTTGCCGGGGGCGGTACATGGCTACACCTTC.

This chain connects TRBV7-2 to TRBJ2-7; D unclear. The germline V gene encodes CDR1 SGHTA and CDR2 FQGNSA. The germline V and J ends were trimmed by 1 base and 3 bases, with 13 bases remaining between them. There are 15 residues in the CDR3. CDR3 protein: CASSLGLQRGYEQYF. The CDR3 region has the DNA TGTGCCAGCAGCTTAGGGTTACAGAGAGGCTACGAGCAGTACTTC.

Many counts were recorded for this clonotype. CDR3 region: CSARGQSSYGYTF. The CDR3 DNA sequence: TGCAGTGCTAGAGGCCAGTCTTCCTATGGCTACACCTTC. The J gene is TRBJ1-2, the V gene TRBV20-1; D ambiguous. The CDR3 runs to 13 residues. The germline V gene encodes CDR1 DFQATT and CDR2 SNEGSKA (reference sequence). Trimming stripped 1 base from V and 4 bases from J, with 10 bases between.

This chain connects TRBV29-1 to TRBJ1-2; D is uncertain. Germline assignment: CDR1 SQVTM and CDR2 ANQGSEA. The length of the CDR3 is 12 residues. V lost 8 bases to trimming and J lost 8 bases, with 18 bases between them. The CDR3 DNA reads as TGCAGCCACGGAGGGCAGACTAAAGGCTACACCTTC. Amino acid sequence: CSHGGQTKGYTF.

This clonotype was detected only a few times. This chain links TRBV5-1 with TRBJ1-1; D may be TRBD1 (6 bases). Germline V gene lookup returns CDR1 SGHRS and CDR2 YFSETQ. V gave up 0 bases and J gave up 6 bases, with 12 bases separating them. CDR3 length: 14 amino acids. CDR3 loop: CASSLARGAAEAFF. As DNA, the CDR3 is TGCGCCAGCAGCTTGGCCCGGGGGGCAGCTGAAGCTTTCTTT.

V usage is TRBV7-8 and J usage is TRBJ1-1, with D possibly being TRBD1 (5 bases). The V gene's germline CDR1 is SGHVS and CDR2 FQNEAQ. There are 14 residues in the CDR3. V was cut by 1 base and J by 8 bases, with 14 bases left in between. CDR3 region: CASSLDRLGVEAFF. The CDR3 nucleotides read TGTGCCAGCAGCTTAGACCGACTAGGGGTAGAAGCTTTCTTT.

This chain joins TRBV7-9 and TRBJ1-5, with TRBD1 matching 10 bases. Trimming cost V 5 bases and J 5 bases; bases outside gene matches: 15. The germline gives CDR1 SEHNR, CDR2 FQNEAQ (reference sequence). The CDR3 has 18 residues. The CDR3 DNA reads as TGTGCCAGCAGCCCAGACCCCGGGACAGGGGATAAGGATCAGCCCCAGCATTTT. The encoded protein is CASSPDPGTGDKDQPQHF.

The rearrangement uses TRBV29-1 and TRBJ2-7, with D maybe TRBD1 (5 bases). Germline CDR1 reads SQVTM; CDR2 reads ANQGSEA. V lost 0 bases to trimming and J lost 3 bases, with 9 bases between them. CDR3 length equals 13 residues. The CDR3 reads CSVEDRGGYEQYF. The CDR3 nucleotides are TGCAGCGTTGAAGATAGGGGCGGCTACGAGCAGTACTTC.

The chain recombines TRBV6-5 with TRBJ1-5; D gene unclear. V was shortened by 2 bases and J by 2 bases, with 7 bases between the two germline ends. Germline CDR1 and CDR2: MNHEY and SVGAGI. The CDR3 covers 14 residues. CDR3 region: CASSYGWGNQPQHF. The CDR3 region has the DNA TGTGCCAGCAGTTACGGGTGGGGCAATCAGCCCCAGCATTTT.

This clonotype was observed many times. This rearrangement joins TRBV6-5 to TRBJ1-1; D gene uncertain. Germline V gives CDR1 MNHEY, CDR2 SVGAGI. Trimming stripped 6 bases from V and 2 bases from J, with 10 bases between. The CDR3 extends over 13 amino acids. CDR3 sequence reads: CASSQDGNTEAFF. CDR3 DNA sequence: TGTGCCAGCAGCCAAGACGGTAACACTGAAGCTTTCTTT.

This clonotype has a handful of counts. V and J are TRBV7-6 and TRBJ2-5; 7 bases fit TRBD2. J lost 5 bases, V lost 4 bases, and 10 bases had no gene match. The germline gives CDR1 SGHVS, CDR2 FNYEAQ. The CDR3 contains 15 residues. The CDR3 sequence is CASSSPGTIDETQYF. CDR3 nucleotide sequence: TGTGCCAGCAGCTCGCCCGGGACTATAGACGAGACCCAGTACTTC.

This clonotype was detected a few times. The V and J genes are TRBV20-1 and TRBJ2-7; D is possibly TRBD1 or TRBD2 (5 bases each). Germline CDR1 and CDR2: DFQATT and SNEGSKA (reference sequence). The CDR3 totals 14 residues. The germline V and J ends were trimmed by 0 bases and 2 bases, with 11 bases remaining between them. Here the CDR3 reads CSAREFRGPYEQYF. The CDR3 DNA follows: TGCAGTGCTAGAGAGTTTCGGGGACCCTACGAGCAGTACTTC.

V and J are TRBV5-1 and TRBJ2-7; D is uncertain. Germline CDR1 is SGHRS and CDR2 is YFSETQ. This CDR3 comprises 13 residues. The V and J ends lost 5 bases and 6 bases respectively, with 15 bases between them. CDR3 amino acids: CASSISGLSEQYF. CDR3 nucleotide sequence: TGCGCCAGCAGTATATCTGGGCTGAGCGAGCAGTACTTC.

This clonotype was recorded a few times. The chain employs TRBV20-1 and TRBJ2-3, with D perhaps TRBD2 (5 bases). Trimming left V 5 bases short and J 3 bases short, with 15 bases between. There are 14 residues in the CDR3. In germline, CDR1 is DFQATT, CDR2 SNEGSKA (reference sequence). CDR3 sequence (DNA): TGCAGTGCTCACGAACCTACGGGGACAGATACGCAGTATTTT. It translates to CSAHEPTGTDTQYF.

CDR3 coding DNA: TGCAGTGCAAAGGGACAGAGCAATCAGCCCCAGCATTTT. Translated: CSAKGQSNQPQHF. This chain uses TRBV20-1 with TRBJ1-5; 7 nucleotides align to TRBD1. Germline lookup yields CDR1 DFQATT and CDR2 SNEGSKA (reference sequence). After removal of 6 bases from V and 1 base from J, the junction contained 3 bases not matched to a gene. The CDR3 consists of 13 residues.

On this clonotype itself: At one of its ends the junction is not consistent with the germline gene, which may arise from a read error. The V call is TRBV20-1, the J call TRBJ2-3; 10 bases map to TRBD2. CDR3 size: 16 residues. Germline assignment: CDR1 DFQATT and CDR2 SNEGSKA (reference sequence). CDR3 DNA sequence: TGCAGTGCTAGAGACTCGGCTAGCGGGAGTAGAGATATGCAGTATTTT. It is translated as CSARDSASGSRDMQYF.

The gene calls are TRBV7-8 and TRBJ1-3; TRBD1 might be the D (5 bases). CDR1 is SGHVS, CDR2 FQNEAQ, per germline. This CDR3 region has 14 residues. Trimming pared 4 bases from V and 2 bases from J, leaving 9 bases between. Written as DNA, the CDR3 is TGTGCCAGCAGCTCGACGACAGCTGGAAACACCATATATTTT. It specifies CASSSTTAGNTIYF.

This clonotype was found a few times. Germline is not matched at one junction end, which may reflect a read error. The CDR3 spells CASSLGQGAHPFF. The CDR3 DNA reads TGCGCCAGCAGCCTAGGACAGGGGGCGCATCCGTTCTTC. The J gene is TRBJ2-1, the V gene TRBV7-9; TRBD1 matches 11 bases. Per germline, CDR1 SEHNR and CDR2 FQNEAQ (reference sequence). The CDR3 runs 13 residues.

This rearrangement joins TRBV6-6 to TRBJ2-4, with a possible D match to TRBD1 (6 bases). CDR1 and CDR2 from the germline V gene are MNHNY and SVGAGI (reference sequence). Trimming shortened V by 2 bases and J by 6 bases, and 8 bases separated the two germline ends. This CDR3 is 13 amino acids long. CDR3 sequence (DNA): TGTGCCAGCAGTTACGGCAGGGGAAACATTCAGTACTTC. This gives the protein CASSYGRGNIQYF.

A few counts support this clonotype. One junction end does not reproduce the germline sequence, and a read error may be involved. This sequence joins TRBV3-1 and TRBJ2-7; D is uncertain. Germline lookup yields CDR1 LGHDT and CDR2 YNNKEL (reference sequence). The CDR3 runs to 14 residues. As DNA, the CDR3 is TGTGCCAGCAGCCAAGAAGTGTATTCCTTCGAGCAGTACTTC. Translating it yields CASSQEVYSFEQYF.

In this sample, this clonotype turned up a few times. V usage is TRBV5-1 and J usage is TRBJ1-1; TRBD1 might be the D (5 bases). This CDR3 comprises 17 residues. Germline CDR1 and CDR2: SGHRS and YFSETQ. Trimming stripped 0 bases from V and 1 base from J, with 16 bases between. CDR3 in DNA: TGCGCCAGCAGCTTGGACGGCAGGGCCTCCTGGAACACTGAAGCTTTCTTT. Protein sequence: CASSLDGRASWNTEAFF.

V usage is TRBV7-2 and J usage is TRBJ2-3; either TRBD1 or TRBD2 may supply D (5 bases each). The CDR3 extends over 14 amino acids. Trimming left V 5 bases short and J 6 bases short, with 15 bases between. The germline V gene has CDR1 SGHTA and CDR2 FQGNSA. CDR3 in amino acids: CASSPNRGADTQYF. The CDR3 DNA reads TGTGCCAGCAGCCCGAACCGAGGGGCTGATACGCAGTATTTT.

This sequence joins TRBV7-9 and TRBJ2-4; possible D gene TRBD1, 6 bases. The CDR3 runs to 16 residues. V was clipped by 3 bases and J by 1 base, with 13 bases between them. Germline CDR1 and CDR2: SEHNR and FQNEAQ (reference sequence). CDR3 in amino acids: CASSLNHRAAKNIQYF. CDR3 sequence (DNA): TGTGCCAGCAGCTTGAACCACAGGGCTGCCAAAAACATTCAGTACTTC.

This clonotype was seen only a few times. At one end the junction does not follow the germline gene, possibly because of a read error. The chain couples TRBV5-5 to TRBJ2-3; no clear D. Germline V gene sequence: CDR1 SGHKS, CDR2 YYEKEE (reference sequence). This CDR3 region has 13 residues. The CDR3 nucleotides are TGTGCCGGCAGCTTACAGATTAGGGATACGCAGTATTTT. It is translated as CAGSLQIRDTQYF. Looking up the rest from reference TRBV5-5 and TRBJ2-3 gives the full variable domain: DAGVTQSPTHLIKTRGQQVTLRCSPISGHKSVSWYQQVLGQGPQFIFQYYEKEERGRGNFPDRFSARQFPNYSSELNVNALLLGDSALYLCAGSLQIRDTQYFGPGTRLTVL.